The present T cell receptor beta chain was sequenced within a study of blood T cell repertoires in COVID-19. Study in general: Acute and convalescent COVID-19 specimens originated in the United States, Italy and Spain. T cells, B-cell-depleted T cells, or PBMCs provided the cDNA or gDNA that served as material.

Recovery meant two consecutive negative NP/OP PCR tests, professional clearance, or resolved symptoms. Repertoires were generated with immunoSEQ multiplex PCR, while TCRdb's copy carries only in-frame clones and drops some. This table has approximately 160,000 clones, 70% to 90% appearing once. This clone was observed a single time. Germline V gives CDR1 MNHNS, CDR2 SASEGT. The CDR3 has 14 residues. Unmatched junction bases numbered 6, after V lost 2 bases and J lost 7 bases. Sample: PBMCs or T cells enriched from blood (not recorded which). The genes are TRBV6-1 and TRBJ1-2; 8 bases map to TRBD1. This TCR was recovered from a man aged 40-49 years who had recovered from COVID-19. The CDR3 loop reads CASSEQGALSGYTF. The CDR3 DNA is TGTGCCAGCAGTGAACAGGGGGCGCTTTCTGGCTACACCTTC.